The next 17 T cell receptor beta chains were all read from a single sample in a study of long-term antiretroviral therapy in people with HIV. Researchers report immunoSEQ v3.0 was run at survey level. Assay used: immunoSEQ multiplex PCR; TCRdb lists only in-frame clones, some missing. The table shows roughly 15,000 clones, with 75% to 85% occurring only once. Specimen: unsorted PBMCs, collected 3.1 years after starting antiretroviral therapy. The receptors stem from a man aged 35 to 55 with HIV.

The chain carries TRBV5-1 and TRBJ2-7, with D possibly being TRBD2 (6 bases). Trimming pared 2 bases from V and 0 bases from J, leaving 9 bases between. The germline V gene encodes CDR1 SGHRS and CDR2 YFSETQ. CDR3 size: 14 residues. CDR3 DNA sequence: TGCGCCAGCAGCTTCGGAGGGACCTCCTACGAGCAGTACTTC. This sequence encodes CASSFGGTSYEQYF.

This clone was detected a few times. V usage is TRBV4-1 and J usage is TRBJ1-1; no reliable D call. The CDR3 is made up of 14 amino acids. The V end was cut by 3 bases, the J end by 4 bases, with 12 bases between. CDR1 and CDR2 (germline): MGHRA, YSYEKL. CDR3 sequence reads: CASSHPSGGTEAFF. CDR3 DNA sequence: TGCGCCAGCAGCCATCCTAGTGGAGGCACTGAAGCTTTCTTT.

The V gene is TRBV11-2, the J gene TRBJ1-3; the D is unclear. Germline assignment: CDR1 SGHAT and CDR2 FQNNGV. This CDR3 has 15 residues. V lost 2 bases to trimming and J lost 6 bases, with 14 bases between them. The CDR3 sequence is CASSLSDGGVNTIYF. The DNA for the CDR3 is TGTGCCAGCAGCTTAAGCGACGGAGGAGTAAACACCATATATTTT.

The table lists this clone with a count of one. The chain combines TRBV2 with TRBJ2-2; 11 bases agree with TRBD1. The V gene end was trimmed by 6 bases and the J gene end by 4 bases; junction bases not matched to a gene: 4. The germline CDR1 and CDR2 sequences are SNHLY and FYNNEI. The length of the CDR3 is 15 residues. The CDR3 DNA is TGTGCCAGCAGCGGACAGGGGGCGAGCACCGGGGAGCTGTTTTTT. It yields the protein CASSGQGASTGELFF. The full variable domain, its missing parts supplied by reference TRBV2 and TRBJ2-2, is EPEVTQTPSHQVTQMGQEVILRCVPISNHLYFYWYRQILGQKVEFLVSFYNNEISEKSEIFDDQFSVERPDGSNFTLKIRSTKLEDSAMYFCASSGQGASTGELFFGEGSRLTVL.

This sequence joins TRBV29-1 and TRBJ2-6; 8 bases match TRBD1. Germline assignment: CDR1 SQVTM and CDR2 ANQGSEA. The CDR3 has 18 amino acids. The junction had 11 bases not matched to a gene; V was cut back by 0 bases and J by 4 bases. The CDR3 DNA reads TGCAGCGTTGAAGATAGTAGGACAGGGAGACCCGGGGCCAACGTCCTGACTTTC. It is translated as CSVEDSRTGRPGANVLTF.

V usage is TRBV9 and J usage is TRBJ2-6, with D unresolved. The length of the CDR3 is 14 residues. CDR1 is SGDLS, CDR2 YYNGEE, per germline. V dropped 4 bases and J dropped 0 bases, with 5 bases sitting between them. CDR3 residues: CASSLASGANVLTF. The CDR3 nucleotides are TGTGCCAGCAGCCTGGCCTCTGGGGCCAACGTCCTGACTTTC.

This rearrangement joins TRBV13 to TRBJ2-3; TRBD2 is a possible D gene (6 bases). Germline CDR1 PRHDT, CDR2 FYEKMQ (reference sequence). This CDR3 has 14 amino acids. V was pared by 5 bases and J by 4 bases, with 13 bases between. The CDR3 reads CASSREMKPDTQYF. CDR3 nucleotide sequence: TGTGCCAGCAGCCGGGAGATGAAGCCAGATACGCAGTATTTT.

The chain joins TRBV4-1 to TRBJ2-1; no clear D gene. The V end lost 0 bases, the J end lost 3 bases, and 12 bases lay between the germline ends. This CDR3 spans 16 amino acids. Germline V CDR1 and CDR2: MGHRA, YSYEKL. This chain's CDR3 is CASSQESATGYNEQFF. The DNA of the CDR3 is TGCGCCAGCAGCCAAGAATCAGCGACCGGCTACAATGAGCAGTTCTTC.

The chain recombines TRBV6-6 with TRBJ2-7; D ambiguous. V dropped 5 bases and J dropped 0 bases, with 8 bases sitting between them. Germline values: CDR1 MNHNY, CDR2 SVGAGI (reference sequence). The CDR3 contains 13 residues. CDR3 coding DNA: TGTGCCAGCAGTCCTGCTAGCTCCTACGAGCAGTACTTC. Its protein is CASSPASSYEQYF.

This chain links TRBV9 with TRBJ1-2, with D possibly TRBD1 on 6 matching bases. CDR3 size: 14 residues. V was shortened by 0 bases and J by 6 bases, with 12 bases between the two germline ends. Germline V gene lookup returns CDR1 SGDLS and CDR2 YYNGEE. This CDR3 is CASSVEGGPDGYTF. The CDR3 bases are TGTGCCAGCAGCGTAGAGGGGGGGCCTGATGGCTACACCTTC.

This sequence joins TRBV7-9 and TRBJ2-7; 7 nucleotides match TRBD2. The CDR3 covers 13 residues. Trimming took 0 bases from V and 5 from J; bases not matched to a gene: 1. In germline, CDR1 is SEHNR, CDR2 FQNEAQ (reference sequence). CDR3 in DNA: TGTGCCAGCAGCTTAGCAGGGAGGGACGAGCAGTACTTC. It specifies CASSLAGRDEQYF.

The CDR3 sequence is CAISEPRASTDTQYF. The CDR3 bases are TGTGCCATCAGTGAGCCCAGGGCGAGCACAGATACGCAGTATTTT. The genes are TRBV10-3 and TRBJ2-3, with D tentatively TRBD1 (5 bases). The germline V gene has CDR1 ENHRY and CDR2 SYGVKD. CDR3 length: 15 residues. V lost 2 bases, J lost 0 bases, and 9 bases lay in between.

In nucleotides, the CDR3 is TGTGCCAGCAGCCCGGGACAGGGGGCTAGTATCTATGGCTACACCTTC. Its translation: CASSPGQGASIYGYTF. V and J are TRBV27 and TRBJ1-2; 12 bases fit TRBD1. The trim removed 6 bases at V and 4 bases at J, leaving 9 bases unmatched. The CDR3 is made up of 16 amino acids. Germline V gives CDR1 MNHEY, CDR2 SMNVEV (reference sequence).

The chain is built from TRBV6-1 and TRBJ2-5; possibly TRBD2 for D (6 bases). CDR1 and CDR2 from the germline V gene are MNHNS and SASEGT. The CDR3 runs 14 residues. V shed 2 bases and J shed 5 bases, with 12 bases lying between them. Here the CDR3 reads CASSEQEGWETQYF. The CDR3 DNA reads as TGTGCCAGCAGTGAACAGGAGGGCTGGGAGACCCAGTACTTC.

The chain employs TRBV27 and TRBJ1-2; 7 bases align to TRBD1. Trimming cost V 3 bases and J 4 bases; bases outside gene matches: 8. CDR1 and CDR2 from the germline V gene are MNHEY and SMNVEV (reference sequence). CDR3 size: 15 residues. The CDR3 DNA sequence: TGTGCCAGCAGTTTCACGGGACAGCTGCTCTATGGCTACACCTTC. Translated: CASSFTGQLLYGYTF.

This chain links TRBV13 with TRBJ2-5, with 9 bases that match TRBD2. Germline loops: CDR1 PRHDT, CDR2 FYEKMQ (reference sequence). The CDR3 has 16 amino acids. V was pared by 4 bases and J by 4 bases, with 10 bases of the junction left unmatched. The CDR3 region has the DNA TGTGCCAGCAGCTCGGTTAGCGGGGGCGGGACAGAGACCCAGTACTTC. It specifies CASSSVSGGGTETQYF. Drawing the rest from reference TRBV13 and TRBJ2-5, the complete variable domain is AAGVIQSPRHLIKEKRETATLKCYPIPRHDTVYWYQQGPGQDPQFLISFYEKMQSDKGSIPDRFSAQQFSDYHSELNMSSLELGDSALYFCASSSVSGGGTETQYFGPGTRLLVL.

The CDR3: CASSHLGDRGNYGYTF. The CDR3 DNA follows: TGCGCCAGCAGCCACCTGGGGGACAGGGGTAACTATGGCTACACCTTC. The rearrangement uses TRBV5-1 and TRBJ1-2; 10 nucleotides agree with TRBD1. The CDR3 covers 16 residues. CDR1 is SGHRS and CDR2 is YFSETQ in the germline V gene. Germline trimming cut 4 bases from V and 1 base from J; bases unmatched to any gene: 7.